This is a list of T cell receptor beta chains from one sample in a study of identical twins. TCRdb processed the 5' RACE reads anew with MiXCR; each CDR3 protein has one entry. Seen here are hundreds of thousands of distinct CDR3 sequences, roughly 9% observed once, and the top ten hold approximately 6.5%. This sample also belongs to another study, concerning yellow fever vaccine responses in identical twins.

Sequenced input: CD8+ T cells sorted from blood. These receptors came from a woman aged 18-29 years in good health. CDR3s include the opening cysteine and the closing phenylalanine or tryptophan. Fields, in order: clone size, D gene, J gene, V gene, CDR3 protein, CDR3 DNA. D genes are given only for firm matches. A row's size may be missing; if present it is once, few, many or a size class.

abundance: .; d_gene: TRBD2; j_gene: TRBJ2-7; v_gene: TRBV10-3; CDR3aa: CAISDPGGLPYEQYF; CDR3nt: TGTGCCATCAGTGACCCGGGGGGGCTGCCGTACGAGCAGTACTTC
abundance: .; d_gene: .; j_gene: TRBJ2-5; v_gene: TRBV9; CDR3aa: CASSPNTETQYF; CDR3nt: TGTGCCAGCAGCCCAAACACAGAGACCCAGTACTTC
abundance: few; d_gene: .; j_gene: TRBJ2-5; v_gene: TRBV11-2; CDR3aa: CASSITGLAQETQYF; CDR3nt: TGTGCCAGCAGCATCACAGGTCTAGCACAAGAGACCCAGTACTTC
abundance: many; d_gene: TRBD2; j_gene: TRBJ2-1; v_gene: TRBV20-1; CDR3aa: CSAQGLAEYNEQFF; CDR3nt: TGCAGTGCACAGGGACTAGCCGAATACAATGAGCAGTTCTTC
abundance: .; d_gene: TRBD2; j_gene: TRBJ2-5; v_gene: TRBV29-1; CDR3aa: CSVEARGGRGGETQYF; CDR3nt: TGCAGCGTTGAAGCCAGGGGCGGGAGGGGCGGAGAGACCCAGTACTTC
abundance: .; d_gene: TRBD1; j_gene: TRBJ2-1; v_gene: TRBV2; CDR3aa: CATLGQGGSEQFF; CDR3nt: TGTGCCACCCTAGGACAGGGGGGATCTGAGCAGTTCTTC
abundance: .; d_gene: TRBD2; j_gene: TRBJ2-5; v_gene: TRBV7-2; CDR3aa: CASSLGAGEGETQYF; CDR3nt: TGTGCCAGCAGCCTCGGAGCGGGAGAAGGAGAGACCCAGTACTTC
abundance: .; d_gene: .; j_gene: TRBJ2-7; v_gene: TRBV20-1; CDR3aa: CSAKPRGFYEQYF; CDR3nt: TGCAGTGCTAAACCCCGGGGTTTCTACGAGCAGTACTTC
abundance: .; d_gene: .; j_gene: TRBJ2-2; v_gene: TRBV10-3; CDR3aa: CANGPGGGSNTGELFF; CDR3nt: TGTGCCAACGGCCCCGGTGGGGGCTCAAACACCGGGGAGCTGTTTTTT
abundance: .; d_gene: .; j_gene: TRBJ1-2; v_gene: TRBV6-5; CDR3aa: CASSYRTATYGYTF; CDR3nt: TGTGCCAGCAGTTACCGGACAGCTACTTATGGCTACACCTTC
abundance: .; d_gene: TRBD1; j_gene: TRBJ2-2; v_gene: TRBV11-3; CDR3aa: CASSLVGQGARSGELFF; CDR3nt: TGTGCCAGCAGCTTAGTAGGTCAGGGGGCGCGGAGCGGGGAGCTGTTTTTT
abundance: few; d_gene: TRBD2; j_gene: TRBJ2-3; v_gene: TRBV28; CDR3aa: CATSGRVGTDTQYF; CDR3nt: TGTGCCACTAGCGGGAGAGTTGGCACAGATACGCAGTATTTT
abundance: .; d_gene: TRBD1; j_gene: TRBJ2-2; v_gene: TRBV5-1; CDR3aa: CASSLTDRGPTGELFF; CDR3nt: TGCGCCAGCAGCCTGACCGACAGGGGGCCCACCGGGGAGCTGTTTTTT
abundance: many; d_gene: .; j_gene: TRBJ2-2; v_gene: TRBV28; CDR3aa: CASSFGQAGTGELFF; CDR3nt: TGTGCCAGCAGTTTTGGACAGGCGGGAACCGGGGAGCTGTTTTTT
abundance: .; d_gene: .; j_gene: TRBJ2-5; v_gene: TRBV21-1; CDR3aa: CASSAPDTLVGLAYQETQYF; CDR3nt: TGTGCCAGCAGCGCCCCCGATACGTTGGTGGGACTAGCGTACCAAGAGACCCAGTACTTC
abundance: .; d_gene: .; j_gene: TRBJ1-4; v_gene: TRBV6-6; CDR3aa: CASSTMGGEKLFF; CDR3nt: TGTGCCAGCAGTACTATGGGAGGTGAAAAACTGTTTTTT
abundance: once; d_gene: .; j_gene: TRBJ2-2; v_gene: TRBV30; CDR3aa: CALRDRTGELFF; CDR3nt: TGTGCCCTCCGGGACCGCACCGGGGAGCTGTTTTTT
abundance: .; d_gene: .; j_gene: TRBJ2-6; v_gene: TRBV2; CDR3aa: CASSAVFGANVLTF; CDR3nt: TGTGCCAGCAGTGCAGTATTTGGGGCCAACGTCCTGACTTTC
abundance: many; d_gene: .; j_gene: TRBJ2-3; v_gene: TRBV27; CDR3aa: CASSFRDTFTDTQYF; CDR3nt: TGTGCCAGCAGTTTCCGAGACACCTTCACAGATACGCAGTATTTT
abundance: many; d_gene: .; j_gene: TRBJ2-1; v_gene: TRBV27; CDR3aa: CASSFMGYFDNEQFF; CDR3nt: TGTGCCAGCAGTTTTATGGGTTATTTTGACAATGAGCAGTTCTTC
abundance: few; d_gene: TRBD2; j_gene: TRBJ2-4; v_gene: TRBV20-1; CDR3aa: CSARVLAGSLNIQYF; CDR3nt: TGCAGTGCTAGAGTACTAGCGGGGTCCTTAAACATTCAGTACTTC
abundance: many; d_gene: TRBD2; j_gene: TRBJ2-1; v_gene: TRBV4-3; CDR3aa: CASSQGLAGGGYEQFF; CDR3nt: TGCGCCAGCAGCCAAGGACTAGCGGGAGGCGGGTATGAGCAGTTCTTC
abundance: many; d_gene: TRBD1; j_gene: TRBJ1-2; v_gene: TRBV4-3; CDR3aa: CASSQERLPGGTGYTF; CDR3nt: TGCGCCAGCAGCCAAGAGCGACTCCCAGGGGGCACTGGCTACACCTTC
abundance: .; d_gene: .; j_gene: TRBJ2-1; v_gene: TRBV30; CDR3aa: CAWSVRAFYNEQFF; CDR3nt: TGTGCCTGGAGTGTACGTGCCTTTTACAATGAGCAGTTCTTC
abundance: once; d_gene: TRBD2; j_gene: TRBJ2-5; v_gene: TRBV12-3/TRBV12-4; CDR3aa: CASRLTSGGTETQYF; CDR3nt: TGTGCCAGCAGGCTCACTAGCGGGGGGACAGAGACCCAGTACTTC
abundance: .; d_gene: .; j_gene: TRBJ1-1; v_gene: TRBV7-9; CDR3aa: CASSLRAVDTEAFF; CDR3nt: TGTGCCAGCTCCCTCAGGGCCGTGGACACTGAAGCTTTCTTT
abundance: .; d_gene: .; j_gene: TRBJ1-2; v_gene: TRBV7-6; CDR3aa: CASSPPQYGYTF; CDR3nt: TGTGCCAGCAGCCCGCCCCAGTATGGCTACACCTTC
abundance: once; d_gene: TRBD1; j_gene: TRBJ2-7; v_gene: TRBV9; CDR3aa: CASSVDGTGGAYEQYF; CDR3nt: TGTGCCAGCAGCGTAGACGGGACAGGTGGGGCCTACGAGCAGTACTTC
abundance: .; d_gene: .; j_gene: TRBJ1-1; v_gene: TRBV5-6; CDR3aa: CASSLGPVTEAFF; CDR3nt: TGTGCCAGCAGCTTGGGTCCAGTCACTGAAGCTTTCTTT
abundance: many; d_gene: .; j_gene: TRBJ1-1; v_gene: TRBV25-1; CDR3aa: CASSEFGAGQTEAFF; CDR3nt: TGTGCCAGCAGTGAATTTGGGGCGGGGCAGACTGAAGCTTTCTTT
abundance: .; d_gene: TRBD2; j_gene: TRBJ2-5; v_gene: TRBV19; CDR3aa: CASSIMAGGQETQYF; CDR3nt: TGTGCCAGTAGTATCATGGCGGGAGGCCAAGAGACCCAGTACTTC
abundance: .; d_gene: TRBD2; j_gene: TRBJ2-7; v_gene: TRBV27; CDR3aa: CASSFGLAGIYEQYF; CDR3nt: TGTGCCAGCAGTTTTGGACTAGCGGGTATTTACGAGCAGTACTTC
abundance: .; d_gene: .; j_gene: TRBJ1-2; v_gene: TRBV7-3; CDR3aa: CASTSQPGYGYTF; CDR3nt: TGTGCCAGCACCTCACAGCCAGGGTATGGCTACACCTTC
abundance: .; d_gene: .; j_gene: TRBJ1-2; v_gene: TRBV30; CDR3aa: CAWNWGRGSGYTF; CDR3nt: TGTGCCTGGAATTGGGGCCGAGGGTCGGGCTACACCTTC
abundance: .; d_gene: TRBD1; j_gene: TRBJ2-1; v_gene: TRBV20-1; CDR3aa: CSASWSRGNRYNEQFF; CDR3nt: TGCAGTGCTAGTTGGTCCAGGGGGAATAGGTACAATGAGCAGTTCTTC
abundance: many; d_gene: TRBD2; j_gene: TRBJ2-7; v_gene: TRBV6-1; CDR3aa: CASSEETSGTYEQYF; CDR3nt: TGTGCCAGCAGTGAAGAAACTAGCGGGACCTACGAGCAGTACTTC
abundance: many; d_gene: TRBD2; j_gene: TRBJ2-1; v_gene: TRBV20-1; CDR3aa: CSARSGLAVLVHEQFF; CDR3nt: TGCAGTGCTAGGTCTGGCCTAGCGGTACTAGTCCATGAGCAGTTCTTC
abundance: few; d_gene: .; j_gene: TRBJ2-5; v_gene: TRBV23-1; CDR3aa: CASSQFGGRTFRQEETQYF; CDR3nt: TGCGCCAGCAGTCAATTTGGGGGGCGCACATTCCGCCAAGAAGAGACCCAGTACTTC
abundance: few; d_gene: .; j_gene: TRBJ1-1; v_gene: TRBV5-1; CDR3aa: CAPLGYTEAFF; CDR3nt: TGCGCCCCCTTAGGCTACACTGAAGCTTTCTTT
abundance: few; d_gene: TRBD2; j_gene: TRBJ2-1; v_gene: TRBV10-3; CDR3aa: CAISRQLAGGSNEQFF; CDR3nt: TGTGCCATCAGCCGCCAACTAGCGGGGGGTAGTAATGAGCAGTTCTTC
abundance: many; d_gene: .; j_gene: TRBJ2-1; v_gene: TRBV2; CDR3aa: CASNVRGSEVNEQFF; CDR3nt: TGTGCCAGCAACGTCCGGGGATCCGAGGTGAATGAGCAGTTCTTC
abundance: many; d_gene: TRBD2; j_gene: TRBJ2-1; v_gene: TRBV7-9; CDR3aa: CASSLGTSEAFF; CDR3nt: TGTGCCAGCAGCCTCGGGACTAGCGAGGCGTTCTTC
abundance: .; d_gene: TRBD1; j_gene: TRBJ1-2; v_gene: TRBV29-1; CDR3aa: CSVVESGTGNYGYTF; CDR3nt: TGCAGCGTTGTAGAGTCCGGGACAGGGAACTATGGCTACACCTTC
abundance: many; d_gene: .; j_gene: TRBJ2-7; v_gene: TRBV4-3; CDR3aa: CASSQRTGTNYEQYF; CDR3nt: TGCGCCAGCAGCCAAAGGACCGGGACCAACTACGAGCAGTACTTC
abundance: many; d_gene: TRBD1; j_gene: TRBJ1-1; v_gene: TRBV5-1; CDR3aa: CASSYRDRIRNTEAFF; CDR3nt: TGCGCCAGCAGCTACCGGGACAGAATAAGGAACACTGAAGCTTTCTTT
abundance: many; d_gene: .; j_gene: TRBJ2-7; v_gene: TRBV24-1; CDR3aa: CATSDPGTYEQYF; CDR3nt: TGTGCCACCAGTGACCCAGGGACCTACGAGCAGTACTTC
abundance: many; d_gene: TRBD2; j_gene: TRBJ2-7; v_gene: TRBV7-2; CDR3aa: CASRASGTYEQYF; CDR3nt: TGTGCCAGCAGGGCTAGCGGTACCTACGAGCAGTACTTC
abundance: many; d_gene: TRBD2; j_gene: TRBJ2-1; v_gene: TRBV24-1; CDR3aa: CATSDLIVAGGENEQFF; CDR3nt: TGTGCCACCAGTGATTTAATTGTAGCGGGAGGCGAAAATGAGCAGTTCTTC
abundance: few; d_gene: .; j_gene: TRBJ2-7; v_gene: TRBV6-6; CDR3aa: CASSYLIYEQYF; CDR3nt: TGTGCCAGCAGTTACTTGATCTACGAGCAGTACTTC
abundance: many; d_gene: TRBD2; j_gene: TRBJ2-1; v_gene: TRBV7-9; CDR3aa: CASSWLAGGIYEQFF; CDR3nt: TGTGCCAGCAGCTGGCTAGCGGGGGGGATCTATGAGCAGTTCTTC
abundance: .; d_gene: .; j_gene: TRBJ1-1; v_gene: TRBV2; CDR3aa: CASKYMNTEAFF; CDR3nt: TGTGCCAGCAAATATATGAACACTGAAGCTTTCTTT
abundance: .; d_gene: TRBD2; j_gene: TRBJ2-1; v_gene: TRBV29-1; CDR3aa: CSVEPAGLNNEQFF; CDR3nt: TGCAGCGTTGAACCAGCGGGGCTCAACAATGAGCAGTTCTTC
abundance: .; d_gene: TRBD1; j_gene: TRBJ2-7; v_gene: TRBV2; CDR3aa: CASSETTGDEQYF; CDR3nt: TGTGCCAGCAGTGAAACGACAGGGGACGAGCAGTACTTC
abundance: few; d_gene: TRBD1; j_gene: TRBJ2-5; v_gene: TRBV11-2; CDR3aa: CASSEGDRGIPEETQYF; CDR3nt: TGTGCCAGCAGCGAGGGGGACAGGGGAATTCCGGAGGAGACCCAGTACTTC
abundance: many; d_gene: TRBD2; j_gene: TRBJ2-4; v_gene: TRBV27; CDR3aa: CASSFGRGGYIQYF; CDR3nt: TGTGCCAGCAGTTTCGGACGGGGGGGCTACATTCAGTACTTC
abundance: few; d_gene: TRBD2; j_gene: TRBJ2-3; v_gene: TRBV5-1; CDR3aa: CASKLGTSGTDTQYF; CDR3nt: TGCGCCAGCAAATTGGGGACTAGCGGCACAGATACGCAGTATTTT
abundance: few; d_gene: .; j_gene: TRBJ2-7; v_gene: TRBV10-2; CDR3aa: CASSEIRSEQYF; CDR3nt: TGCGCCAGCAGTGAGATACGCTCCGAGCAGTACTTC
abundance: few; d_gene: .; j_gene: TRBJ2-5; v_gene: TRBV19; CDR3aa: CASTYRDGETQYF; CDR3nt: TGTGCCAGCACCTACAGGGATGGAGAGACCCAGTACTTC